A few counts support the clone carrying this T cell receptor beta chain. This specimen comes from a study of OX40 agonist ivuxolimab in advanced cancers. Libraries were prepared by immunoSEQ multiplex PCR; TCRdb keeps only in-frame clonotypes and omits some of them. The table has approximately 62,000 clones, around 89% seen once. Trimming pared 1 base from V and 5 bases from J, leaving 8 bases between. CDR1 is SNHLY and CDR2 is FYNNEI in the germline V gene. The CDR3 extends over 13 amino acids. The sample in question was CD4+ or CD8+ T cells sorted from blood, obtained in a trial of the OX40 agonist ivuxolimab. This chain uses TRBV2 with TRBJ1-1, with D hard to call. The clonotype originates from an adult with an advanced solid tumor such as melanoma, head and neck, liver or kidney cancer. CDR3 amino acids: CASSEGPGTEAFF. The CDR3 nucleotides are TGTGCCAGCAGTGAAGGGCCTGGGACTGAAGCTTTCTTT.